The 9 T cell receptor beta chains presented below share a single source sample, sequenced in a study of blood T cell repertoires in COVID-19. The assay was immunoSEQ multiplex PCR, and TCRdb's table has in-frame clones only and misses some. Of around 120,000 clones detected, more than 75% appear once; the ten largest clones hold 25% to 35%. Sequenced material: peripheral blood. The receptor source for this set is a woman in her sixties or seventies with acute or convalescent COVID-19.

V usage is TRBV15 and J usage is TRBJ2-3; 7 nucleotides align to TRBD2. Germline CDR1 is LNHNV and CDR2 is YYDKDF (reference sequence). The ends lost 1 base at V and 2 bases at J; junction bases unmatched: 9. The CDR3 runs 17 residues. The CDR3 DNA reads TGTGCCACCAGCAGAGGAGGGTTGGGGGGGATCACAGATACGCAGTATTTT. Translating gives CATSRGGLGGITDTQYF.

The sample holds one count of this clone. The CDR3 DNA reads TGCGCCAGCAGTCACATAGGACTGATGACAGATACGCAGTATTTT. Encoded protein: CASSHIGLMTDTQYF. This chain connects TRBV4-1 to TRBJ2-3, with D possibly TRBD2 on 5 matching bases. The CDR3 has 15 amino acids. The V end was cut by 6 bases, the J end by 3 bases, with 16 bases between. Per the germline V gene, CDR1 is MGHRA and CDR2 is YSYEKL.

The CDR3, as DNA: TGTGCCAGCAGTTCAGGGCCTAATGGCTACACCTTC. Translating it yields CASSSGPNGYTF. V and J are TRBV6-5 and TRBJ1-2; perhaps TRBD1 as D (5 bases). V lost 4 bases and J lost 6, with 9 bases in between. The CDR3 length is 12 residues. Germline CDR1 MNHEY, CDR2 SVGAGI.

J is TRBJ2-3 and V is TRBV5-5; 8 nucleotides align to TRBD2. The V gene end was trimmed by 4 bases and the J gene end by 4 bases; junction bases not matched to a gene: 8. The CDR3 is 15 residues long. Per germline, CDR1 SGHKS and CDR2 YYEKEE (reference sequence). The CDR3, as DNA: TGTGCCAGCAGCCCGGGGGGGAAAGGCCCAGATACGCAGTATTTT. This sequence encodes CASSPGGKGPDTQYF.

The V gene is TRBV6-5, the J gene TRBJ2-1; 8 positions agree with TRBD1. Germline V lookup: CDR1 MNHEY, CDR2 SVGAGI. The CDR3 totals 15 residues. J was trimmed by 8 bases and V by 0 bases; bases with no gene match: 6. CDR3 nucleotides: TGTGCCAGCAGTTACTCTGGACAGGGCAGCGATGAGCAGTTCTTC. This sequence encodes CASSYSGQGSDEQFF.

The chain has TRBV25-1 and TRBJ1-6, with TRBD1 matching over 9 bases. V shed 6 bases, J shed 8 bases, and the junction held 5 bases outside the gene matches. The CDR3 has 14 residues. In germline, CDR1 is MGHDK, CDR2 SYGVNS. CDR3 in amino acids: CASSPGQGDSPLHF. CDR3 in DNA: TGTGCCAGCAGCCCGGGACAGGGTGATTCACCCCTCCACTTT.

The chain links TRBV6-5 to TRBJ1-1, with unresolved D. Germline V gene lookup returns CDR1 MNHEY and CDR2 SVGAGI. The CDR3 loop spans 13 amino acids. V lost 6 bases and J lost 8, with 16 bases in between. The CDR3 bases are TGTGCCAGCAGCCACTCGGCCACGGGGGAAGCTTTCTTT. It yields the protein CASSHSATGEAFF.

J is TRBJ1-4 and V is TRBV28, with D possibly matching TRBD1 (6 bases). This CDR3 comprises 15 residues. Trimming left V 5 bases short and J 4 bases short, with 14 bases between. Germline values: CDR1 MDHEN, CDR2 SYDVKM. CDR3 sequence reads: CASSLGGAFNEKLFF. The CDR3 region has the DNA TGTGCCAGCAGTCTAGGGGGGGCCTTTAATGAAAAACTGTTTTTT.

This sequence joins TRBV12-3 or TRBV12-4 and TRBJ1-1, with D possibly being TRBD1 (5 bases). The V end lost 3 bases, the J end lost 8 bases, and 13 bases lay between the germline ends. CDR3 length equals 13 residues. CDR3 sequence: CASSFDPRGEAFF. The CDR3 coding sequence is TGTGCCAGCAGTTTTGATCCGCGGGGGGAAGCTTTCTTT.